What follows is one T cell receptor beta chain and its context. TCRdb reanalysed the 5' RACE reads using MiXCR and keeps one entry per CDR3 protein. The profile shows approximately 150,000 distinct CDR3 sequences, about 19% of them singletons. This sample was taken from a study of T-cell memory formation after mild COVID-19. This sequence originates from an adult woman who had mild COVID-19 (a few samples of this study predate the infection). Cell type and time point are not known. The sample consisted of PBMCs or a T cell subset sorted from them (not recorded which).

The CDR3: CASSALGYEQYF. The CDR3 DNA is TGTGCCAGCAGTGCTTTAGGCTACGAGCAGTACTTC. The chain is built from TRBV2 and TRBJ2-7; D is uncertain. Trimming took off 4 bases at V and 3 bases at J, with 7 bases between the two ends. The germline V gene has CDR1 SNHLY and CDR2 FYNNEI. The CDR3 length is 12 residues. The whole variable domain, filled in from reference TRBV2 and TRBJ2-7, reads EPEVTQTPSHQVTQMGQEVILRCVPISNHLYFYWYRQILGQKVEFLVSFYNNEISEKSEIFDDQFSVERPDGSNFTLKIRSTKLEDSAMYFCASSALGYEQYFGPGTRLTVT.